The T cell receptor (beta chain) described here comes from a study of shared clonotypes between healthy human individuals. The data were produced by immunoSEQ multiplex PCR, yet TCRdb's version contains in-frame clones alone and is incomplete. The repertoire holds about 2,100,000 clones, about 92% seen once, with 1.5% to 2% in the top ten. Naive CD8 isolation took CD45RO-negative cells positively selected for CCR7 and excluded terminally differentiated effector memory CD45RA+ cells. The ends were cut back, 2 bases at V and 1 base at J, with 5 bases in the middle. Germline CDR1 is SGHAT and CDR2 is FQNNGV. The CDR3 length is 13 residues.

The TCR was taken from a man aged 18 to 29 in good health. Some clones in this sample may be carry-over from other donors' samples. J is TRBJ1-2 and V is TRBV11-2; D gene uncertain. The sample comprised naive CD8+ T cells from PBMCs. This CDR3 reads CASSLSSNYGYTF. CDR3 bases: TGTGCCAGCAGCTTATCCAGTAACTATGGCTACACCTTC.